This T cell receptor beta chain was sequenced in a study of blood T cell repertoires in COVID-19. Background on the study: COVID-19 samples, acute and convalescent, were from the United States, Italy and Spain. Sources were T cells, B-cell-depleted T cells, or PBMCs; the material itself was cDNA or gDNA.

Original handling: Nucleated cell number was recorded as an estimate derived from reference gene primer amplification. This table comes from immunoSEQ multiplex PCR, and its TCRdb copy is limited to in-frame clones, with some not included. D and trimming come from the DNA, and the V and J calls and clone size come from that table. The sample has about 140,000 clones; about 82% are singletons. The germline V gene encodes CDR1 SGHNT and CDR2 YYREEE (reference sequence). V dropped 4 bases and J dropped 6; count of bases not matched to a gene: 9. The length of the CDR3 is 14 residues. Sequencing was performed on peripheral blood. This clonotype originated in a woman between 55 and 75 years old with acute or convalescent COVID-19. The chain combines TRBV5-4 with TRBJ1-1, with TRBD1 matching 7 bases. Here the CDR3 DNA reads TGTGCCAGCAGCCAGGGACAGTTGCGCCCTGAAGCTTTCTTT. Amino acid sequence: CASSQGQLRPEAFF.